Below are 15 T cell receptor beta chains sequenced from a single sample in a study of blood T cell repertoires in COVID-19. Assay used: immunoSEQ multiplex PCR; TCRdb lists only in-frame clones, some missing. The table includes around 130,000 clones, about 75% detected once. Sequencing used peripheral blood. The receptors derive from a man at least 80 years old with acute or convalescent COVID-19.

V is TRBV15 and J is TRBJ1-5; 7 nucleotides match TRBD1. The length of the CDR3 is 16 residues. CDR1 LNHNV and CDR2 YYDKDF come from the germline V gene (reference sequence). With V trimmed by 0 bases and J by 4 bases, 6 bases remained unmatched. CDR3 loop: CATSRERGTANQPQHF. CDR3 bases: TGTGCCACCAGCAGAGAAAGAGGGACAGCAAATCAGCCCCAGCATTTT.

V and J are TRBV7-6 and TRBJ2-7; 7 nucleotides agree with TRBD1. Germline assignment: CDR1 SGHVS and CDR2 FNYEAQ. This CDR3 contains 14 residues. J lost 5 bases, V lost 5 bases, and 9 bases had no gene match. This CDR3 reads CASSALTGFHEQYF. CDR3 DNA sequence: TGTGCCAGCAGCGCGCTGACAGGGTTCCACGAGCAGTACTTC.

The chain uses TRBV3-1 (or the pseudogene TRBV3-2) and TRBJ1-6; D is perhaps TRBD1 (6 bases). Deletions cut 6 bases from V and 10 bases from J, with 16 bases between. There are 14 residues in the CDR3. CDR1 is LGHDT and CDR2 is YNNKEL in the germline V gene (reference sequence). The CDR3: CASSVVGAGSPLHF. CDR3 sequence (DNA): TGTGCCAGCAGTGTCGTGGGGGCTGGGTCACCCCTCCACTTT.

The V gene is TRBV7-2, the J gene TRBJ2-3; possibly TRBD2 for D (7 bases). From germline, CDR1 is SGHTA and CDR2 FQGNSA. CDR3 length equals 12 residues. CDR3 nucleotide sequence: TGTGCAGCAAGTAGGGGGGGAGATACGCAGTATTTT. Residues: CAASRGGDTQYF.

The chain joins TRBV6-5 to TRBJ2-5, with D perhaps TRBD1 (6 bases). Germline CDR1 reads MNHEY; CDR2 reads SVGAGI. V gave up 7 bases and J gave up 1 base, with 13 bases separating them. The CDR3 contains 14 residues. In nucleotides, the CDR3 is TGTGCCAGCACTAGGACAGCCCTCCAAGAGACCCAGTACTTC. It is translated as CASTRTALQETQYF.

This sequence joins TRBV7-2 and TRBJ1-5; 7 bases match TRBD1. Germline V CDR1 and CDR2: SGHTA, FQGNSA. This CDR3 region has 15 residues. V shed 5 bases and J 1 base; nucleotides not matched to a gene: 5. The CDR3 here is CASSPMGQSNQPQHF. CDR3 nucleotide sequence: TGTGCCAGCAGCCCCATGGGACAGAGCAATCAGCCCCAGCATTTT.

The rearrangement joins TRBV15 to TRBJ1-2; D might be TRBD1 (6 bases). In germline, CDR1 is LNHNV, CDR2 YYDKDF (reference sequence). The length of the CDR3 is 15 residues. Trimming took 0 bases from V and 4 from J, leaving 12 bases between them. The CDR3 protein is CATSRDIGQFYGYTF. The CDR3 nucleotides read TGTGCCACCAGCAGAGACATTGGACAGTTCTATGGCTACACCTTC.

This sequence joins TRBV5-6 and TRBJ2-3; 8 nucleotides match TRBD2. Trimming removed 4 bases from V and 2 bases from J; junction bases left unmatched: 12. CDR1 is SGHDT and CDR2 is YYEEEE in the germline V gene. The CDR3 contains 17 residues. The CDR3 region is CASSRGGTSRNTDTQYF. The CDR3 DNA is TGTGCCAGCAGCCGGGGGGGAACCTCCCGGAACACAGATACGCAGTATTTT. Combining the CDR3 with reference TRBV5-6 and TRBJ2-3 gives the whole variable domain DAGVTQSPTHLIKTRGQQVTLRCSPKSGHDTVSWYQQALGQGPQFIFQYYEEEERQRGNFPDRFSGHQFPNYSSELNVNALLLGDSALYLCASSRGGTSRNTDTQYFGPGTRLTVL.

The gene calls are TRBV11-3 and TRBJ2-2; 9 positions match TRBD2. Germline CDR1 SGHNT, CDR2 YENEEA. There are 17 residues in the CDR3. V was clipped by 4 bases and J by 6 bases; unmatched bases: 12. CDR3 region: CASSSTWARGGSGELFF. The CDR3, as DNA: TGTGCCAGCAGCTCGACCTGGGCGCGGGGGGGCTCCGGGGAGCTGTTTTTT.

V and J are TRBV13 and TRBJ1-1; D is uncertain. V lost 1 base and J 5 bases, leaving 11 bases between the germline ends. CDR1 and CDR2 (germline): PRHDT, FYEKMQ (reference sequence). The CDR3 has 14 amino acids. The CDR3 coding sequence is TGTGCCAGCAGCTTAGAACGGGGTAGGACTGAAGCTTTCTTT. It encodes CASSLERGRTEAFF. Full variable domain (remainder filled in from reference TRBV13 and TRBJ1-1): AAGVIQSPRHLIKEKRETATLKCYPIPRHDTVYWYQQGPGQDPQFLISFYEKMQSDKGSIPDRFSAQQFSDYHSELNMSSLELGDSALYFCASSLERGRTEAFFGQGTRLTVV.

CDR3 loop: CASSDNRAYEQYF. The DNA of the CDR3 is TGTGCCAGCAGTGATAACAGGGCCTACGAGCAGTACTTC. This chain connects TRBV6-1 to TRBJ2-7, with D possibly TRBD1 on 6 matching bases. This CDR3 is built from 13 residues. V was shortened by 3 bases and J by 2 bases, with 8 bases between the two germline ends. Germline CDR1 and CDR2: MNHNS and SASEGT.

This chain uses TRBV11-2 with TRBJ2-5; a possible D gene is TRBD1 (5 bases). Trimming shortened V by 5 bases and J by 7 bases, and 17 bases separated the two germline ends. This CDR3 region has 14 residues. Per the germline V gene, CDR1 is SGHAT and CDR2 is FQNNGV. CDR3 bases: TGTGCCAGCAGCCTCATAATGGCCACAGGGACCCAGTACTTC. Encoded protein: CASSLIMATGTQYF.

The V and J genes are TRBV7-2 and TRBJ2-7, with 7 bases lining up with TRBD2. In germline, CDR1 is SGHTA, CDR2 FQGNSA. Germline trimming cut 2 bases from V and 4 bases from J; bases unmatched to any gene: 11. The CDR3 runs 16 residues. CDR3 residues: CASSLTLWGGEYEQYF. In DNA form, the CDR3 reads TGTGCCAGCAGCTTAACCCTCTGGGGGGGAGAATACGAGCAGTACTTC.

The gene calls are TRBV5-6 and TRBJ2-3; the D gene is possibly TRBD1 (6 bases). This CDR3 is built from 15 residues. The ends were cut back, 2 bases at V and 2 bases at J, with 12 bases in the middle. Germline assignment: CDR1 SGHDT and CDR2 YYEEEE. In DNA form, the CDR3 reads TGTGCCAGCAGCTTATGGACAGATAACACAGATACGCAGTATTTT. This codes for CASSLWTDNTDTQYF.

J is TRBJ2-2 and V is TRBV5-1, with 10 bases identical to TRBD2. CDR3 length: 19 amino acids. After removal of 1 base from V and 5 bases from J, the junction contained 14 bases not matched to a gene. CDR1 is SGHRS, CDR2 YFSETQ, per germline. CDR3 DNA: TGCGCCAGCAGCTTGCGGCCCTCCTCTAGCGGGGGATGGACCGGGGAGCTGTTTTTT. Translating it yields CASSLRPSSSGGWTGELFF. Using reference TRBV5-1 and TRBJ2-2 for the parts outside the CDR3, the full variable domain is KAGVTQTPRYLIKTRGQQVTLSCSPISGHRSVSWYQQTPGQGLQFLFEYFSETQRNKGNFPGRFSGRQFSNSRSEMNVSTLELGDSALYLCASSLRPSSSGGWTGELFFGEGSRLTVL.